These 29 T cell receptor beta chains share one sample of origin, sequenced in a study of blood T cell repertoires in COVID-19 (dated by TCRdb to about 2020). Library preparation was by the immunoSEQ multiplex PCR assay. TCRdb obtained this table from immuneACCESS and retained in-frame rearrangements with V and J assigned. These tables miss some clones; where compared with another copy, unresolved V genes account for less than half of the shortfall, and the remainder is unexplained. The sample table contains around 130,000 clones; only one count was recorded for 85% to 90% of them. The ten most abundant clones make up around 4.2% of the sample. Material: peripheral blood. These receptors all stem from a man aged 55 to 69 with acute or convalescent COVID-19.

The chain links TRBV5-6 to TRBJ2-1; D gene ambiguous. CDR1 and CDR2 from the germline V gene are SGHDT and YYEEEE. V lost 4 bases and J lost 2, with 10 bases in between. This CDR3 spans 14 amino acids. The CDR3 loop reads CASSLPPPYNEQFF. In nucleotides, the CDR3 is TGTGCCAGCAGCCTACCCCCCCCCTACAATGAGCAGTTCTTC.

Only a few counts were recorded for this clone. V is TRBV6-1 and J is TRBJ2-6, with 11 bases matching TRBD1. CDR1 and CDR2 (germline): MNHNS, SASEGT. The CDR3 extends over 19 amino acids. Trimming cost V 3 bases and J 3 bases; bases outside gene matches: 10. CDR3 in DNA: TGTGCCAGCAGTGATCCCCGGACAGGGGGCGCTTATGGGGCCAACGTCCTGACTTTC. Translating it yields CASSDPRTGGAYGANVLTF.

The chain links TRBV7-3 to TRBJ1-2, with D possibly TRBD1 on 5 matching bases. V shed 5 bases and J shed 5 bases, with 18 bases lying between them. Germline CDR1 and CDR2: SGHTA and FQGTGA. This CDR3 is 15 amino acids long. CDR3 sequence (DNA): TGTGCCAGCAGCCCGTACGCTGGGGCAGCTTATGGCTACACCTTC. Its translation is CASSPYAGAAYGYTF.

Of note for this clone: The sample carries other DNA sequences with the same CDR3. This chain connects TRBV30 to TRBJ1-5, with D unresolved. Trimming pared 2 bases from V and 6 bases from J, leaving 17 bases between. This CDR3 comprises 15 residues. CDR1 and CDR2 (germline): GTSNPN, SVGIG (reference sequence). In nucleotides, the CDR3 is TGTGCCTGGAGTCCCTCGGGAGGGCACGGTCAGCCCCAGCATTTT. Translation gives CAWSPSGGHGQPQHF.

CDR3 nucleotide sequence: TGTGCCAGCAGCATCGGGACAGCCCTCGGTGGCTACACCTTC. It codes for CASSIGTALGGYTF. The gene calls are TRBV9 and TRBJ1-2; 7 nucleotides align to TRBD1. Trimming cost V 4 bases and J 7 bases; bases outside gene matches: 10. The CDR3 is 14 residues long. Germline values: CDR1 SGDLS, CDR2 YYNGEE.

The chain links TRBV6-1 to TRBJ2-7; TRBD1 matches 8 bases. The CDR3 covers 14 residues. Germline CDR1 reads MNHNS; CDR2 reads SASEGT. Germline trimming cut 2 bases from V and 2 bases from J; bases unmatched to any gene: 2. This chain's CDR3 is CASSEWTGPYEQYF. CDR3 nucleotide sequence: TGTGCCAGCAGTGAATGGACAGGGCCCTACGAGCAGTACTTC.

J is TRBJ1-5 and V is TRBV7-2; 7 bases fit TRBD1. The ends lost 5 bases at V and 3 bases at J; junction bases unmatched: 4. This CDR3 contains 14 residues. Germline values: CDR1 SGHTA, CDR2 FQGNSA. CDR3 loop: CASSDGQDNQPQHF. The CDR3, as DNA: TGTGCCAGCAGCGACGGACAGGACAATCAGCCCCAGCATTTT.

This chain joins TRBV11-2 and TRBJ2-1, with TRBD1 as a possible D gene (5 bases). Per germline, CDR1 SGHAT and CDR2 FQNNGV. The CDR3 loop spans 14 amino acids. V gave up 7 bases and J gave up 5 bases, with 15 bases separating them. CDR3 sequence: CASTFSQGNNEQFF. The CDR3 bases are TGTGCCAGCACCTTTTCCCAGGGTAACAATGAGCAGTTCTTC.

V is TRBV2 and J is TRBJ2-5; perhaps TRBD2 as D (7 bases). V was trimmed by 10 bases and J by 2 bases, leaving 17 bases between them. The CDR3 is made up of 14 amino acids. Germline CDR1 is SNHLY and CDR2 is FYNNEI. The CDR3 region has the DNA TGTGCCACCCACCGGGGGGCATATCAAGAGACCCAGTACTTC. Residues: CATHRGAYQETQYF.

The J gene is TRBJ2-1, the V gene TRBV7-3; the D gene is possibly TRBD2 (5 bases). Trimming stripped 4 bases from V and 9 bases from J, with 13 bases between. The CDR3 loop spans 13 amino acids. Germline CDR1 reads SGHTA; CDR2 reads FQGTGA. The CDR3 sequence is CASSSDLAGEQFF. In nucleotides, the CDR3 is TGTGCCAGCAGCTCTGACCTAGCCGGTGAGCAGTTCTTC.

The chain recombines TRBV11-2 with TRBJ2-7; no clear D. The CDR3 is 13 amino acids. In germline, CDR1 is SGHAT, CDR2 FQNNGV. V was shortened by 4 bases and J by 2 bases, with 9 bases between the two germline ends. CDR3 sequence (DNA): TGTGCCAGCAGCTCCCTTTCCCCCTACGAGCAGTACTTC. Protein product: CASSSLSPYEQYF.

CDR3 coding DNA: TGCGCCAGCAGCTTGGCCGGGACAGGGGGCGTTAACTATGGCTACACCTTC. This encodes CASSLAGTGGVNYGYTF. The chain couples TRBV5-1 to TRBJ1-2, with 12 nucleotides matching TRBD1. The CDR3 totals 17 residues. Unmatched junction bases numbered 4, after V lost 0 bases and J lost 1 base. The germline V gene encodes CDR1 SGHRS and CDR2 YFSETQ.

The chain combines TRBV9 with TRBJ2-3; possibly TRBD1 for D (6 bases). V was pared by 3 bases and J by 6 bases, with 17 bases between. This CDR3 comprises 15 residues. Germline-derived CDR1 and CDR2 are SGDLS and YYNGEE. This CDR3 is CASSAPTGFLDTQYF. In nucleotides, the CDR3 is TGTGCCAGCAGCGCCCCGACAGGTTTCCTCGATACGCAGTATTTT.

This chain connects TRBV6-5 to TRBJ1-6; perhaps TRBD1 as D (5 bases). Germline loops: CDR1 MNHEY, CDR2 SVGAGI. This CDR3 is 13 amino acids long. V was pared by 9 bases and J by 0 bases, with 6 bases between. In nucleotides, the CDR3 is TGTGCCAGTGACAGCTCCTATAATTCACCCCTCCACTTT. This translates into CASDSSYNSPLHF.

This chain connects TRBV7-2 to TRBJ2-7; 11 bases map to TRBD2. This CDR3 comprises 16 residues. Trimming cost V 4 bases and J 0 bases; bases outside gene matches: 5. Germline V gives CDR1 SGHTA, CDR2 FQGNSA. The CDR3 nucleotides are TGTGCCAGCAGCTCCTTTACTAGCGGGAGCTCCTACGAGCAGTACTTC. The encoded protein is CASSSFTSGSSYEQYF.

The chain joins TRBV6-6 to TRBJ1-1; 8 bases align to TRBD1. CDR3 size: 15 residues. Germline lookup yields CDR1 MNHNY and CDR2 SVGAGI (reference sequence). V dropped 2 bases and J dropped 6; count of bases not matched to a gene: 8. The CDR3 sequence: CASSYGGTGLAEAFF. CDR3 nucleotide sequence: TGTGCCAGCAGTTACGGGGGGACAGGACTTGCTGAAGCTTTCTTT.

The J gene is TRBJ2-2, the V gene TRBV7-6; D may be TRBD2 (5 bases). This CDR3 has 15 amino acids. Germline CDR1 reads SGHVS; CDR2 reads FNYEAQ. V was shortened by 2 bases and J by 4 bases, with 11 bases between the two germline ends. This CDR3 reads CASSLNPGFTGELFF. CDR3 nucleotide sequence: TGTGCCAGCAGCTTAAACCCGGGATTCACCGGGGAGCTGTTTTTT.

This chain connects TRBV19 to TRBJ1-2, with D unclear. V was trimmed by 5 bases and J by 6 bases, leaving 10 bases between them. This CDR3 is 12 amino acids long. The germline gives CDR1 LNHDA, CDR2 SQIVND (reference sequence). The CDR3: CASSPRVDGYTF. The CDR3 DNA reads as TGTGCCAGTAGTCCTCGAGTGGATGGCTACACCTTC.

In its sample, this clone was seen once. The chain's CDR3 is CASSPDRGGEQYF. The CDR3 DNA follows: TGTGCCAGCAGCCCAGACAGGGGGGGCGAGCAGTACTTC. The V and J genes are TRBV5-4 and TRBJ2-7, with 9 bases matching TRBD1. The CDR3 is made up of 13 amino acids. The junction had 5 bases not matched to a gene; V was cut back by 4 bases and J by 6 bases. CDR1 is SGHNT, CDR2 YYREEE, per germline (reference sequence).

V and J are TRBV1 and TRBJ1-4; the D call of TRBD1 is as the table states it, not checked on the DNA. TRBV1 constitutes a pseudogene. The length of the CDR3 is 18 residues. CDR3: CTSSHSASQGKTNEKLFF. CDR3 coding DNA: TGCACCAGCAGCCATTCAGCCAGTCAGGGTAAAACTAATGAAAAACTGTTTTTT.

V gene TRBV28 combines with J gene TRBJ2-2; TRBD1 agrees at 9 bases. This CDR3 comprises 17 residues. With 4 bases clipped from V and 8 bases from J, the junction kept 14 bases outside the gene matches. Germline V lookup: CDR1 MDHEN, CDR2 SYDVKM. This chain's CDR3 is CASSSSGTGSRLGELFF. In DNA form, the CDR3 reads TGTGCCAGCAGTTCCTCCGGGACAGGGTCCCGATTGGGGGAGCTGTTTTTT.

This chain joins TRBV6-5 and TRBJ2-3; D is ambiguous. The germline V and J ends were trimmed by 7 bases and 4 bases, with 9 bases remaining between them. The CDR3 has 12 residues. Per germline, CDR1 MNHEY and CDR2 SVGAGI. This CDR3 reads CASTRNSDTQYF. The DNA for the CDR3 is TGTGCCAGCACCCGAAACTCAGATACGCAGTATTTT.

J is TRBJ2-1 and V is TRBV9, with D perhaps matching TRBD1 (6 bases). Between the trimmed V and J ends, which lost 0 bases and 4 bases, there was a span of 14 bases. CDR3 size: 16 residues. Germline-derived CDR1 and CDR2 are SGDLS and YYNGEE. CDR3 in amino acids: CASSVEGGAYYNEQFF. DNA of the CDR3: TGTGCCAGCAGCGTAGAAGGGGGAGCCTATTACAATGAGCAGTTCTTC.

This rearrangement joins TRBV12-3 or TRBV12-4 to TRBJ1-1, with D unresolved. Trimming shortened V by 0 bases and J by 5 bases, and 7 bases separated the two germline ends. The CDR3 contains 13 residues. CDR3 DNA: TGTGCCAGCAGTTTAGCAACCGGGACTGAAGCTTTCTTT. Translation gives CASSLATGTEAFF.

This clone was seen only a few times. This chain links TRBV4-1 with TRBJ1-1, with TRBD1 matching over 7 bases. With 4 bases clipped from V and 1 base from J, the junction kept 9 bases outside the gene matches. Germline V gene sequence: CDR1 MGHRA, CDR2 YSYEKL. The CDR3 sequence is 16 residues long. This CDR3 is CASSPPLGQENTEAFF. In DNA, the CDR3 is TGCGCCAGCAGCCCTCCCCTTGGACAGGAGAACACTGAAGCTTTCTTT.

About this clone: The sample holds other DNA sequences that translate to the same CDR3. The V gene is TRBV6-2 or TRBV6-3, the J gene TRBJ2-7; 9 bases align to TRBD1. The CDR3 has 15 amino acids. Per the germline V gene, CDR1 is MNHEY and CDR2 is SVGEGT. Losses at the gene ends were 6 bases for V and 1 base for J; bases not matched to a gene: 7. CDR3 protein: CASSRPGTGSYEQYF. The CDR3 coding sequence is TGTGCCAGCAGCCGTCCCGGGACAGGGTCCTACGAGCAGTACTTC.

This clone has more than one count but fewer than ten. This rearrangement joins TRBV10-1 to TRBJ2-2; D remains unclear. Germline V gene lookup returns CDR1 WNHNN and CDR2 SYGVQD (reference sequence). V lost 4 bases and J lost 5, with 5 bases in between. There are 12 residues in the CDR3. The CDR3, as DNA: TGCGCCAGCAGTGCCGGGACCGGGGAGCTGTTTTTT. This codes for CASSAGTGELFF.

The chain employs TRBV6-5 and TRBJ1-1; D not resolved. CDR3 length: 14 amino acids. Looked up from germline, CDR1 is MNHEY and CDR2 is SVGAGI. V lost 4 bases and J lost 4, with 13 bases in between. The CDR3 is CASSSPGRSTEAFF. As DNA, the CDR3 is TGTGCCAGCAGTTCCCCGGGGAGATCCACTGAAGCTTTCTTT.

The chain joins TRBV18 to TRBJ2-1; maybe TRBD1 (6 bases). The CDR3 totals 14 residues. Trimming removed 3 bases at V and 8 bases at J, with 14 bases between. From germline, CDR1 is KGHSH and CDR2 LQKENI. Written as DNA, the CDR3 is TGTGCCAGCTCACCTCAGGGGCGACAGGATGAGCAGTTCTTC. Translated: CASSPQGRQDEQFF.